This T cell receptor beta chain was retrieved from a study of T-cell reconstitution after alpha-beta-depleted transplantation in children (dated by TCRdb to 2016 to 2017). In terms of the full investigation: T-cell immune reconstitution after TCRalphabeta/CD19-depleted allogeneic hematopoietic cell transplantation in children was quantitatively tracked in the study by means of TCR repertoire profiling. Findings and caveats that apply to the study as a whole: The frequencies of hyperexpanded clones fell over the following months, and after one year, T-cell counts and TCRbeta diversity were mostly attributed to newly produced T cells. Apparently early alphabetaT-cell count recovery about two months after transplant reportedly relied on only several hundred rapidly expanded clones derived from non-depleted graft cells. The high TCRbeta diversity at day 60 in some patients was ascribed to recipient T cells and intrathymic progenitors that had survived conditioning.

Receptor amplification or capture employed PCR. The sequencing machine was an Illumina HiSeq 2500. To normalize quantification of the TCRbeta repertoire, the TCR libraries were built with molecular barcoding that relied on unique molecular identifiers. TCRdb's own reprocessing of the public reads used fastp at Q25 and MiXCR and kept productive beta chains. Each entry is one CDR3 protein sequence, shown with its most common DNA and genes. This sample has hundreds of thousands of distinct CDR3 sequences in its table, and 10% to 13% of those were observed once. The ten largest account for just over 2% of the sample. The treatment or condition label here, explained by the study, means: allogeneic hematopoietic cell transplantation with graft depleted of TCRalphabeta T cells and CD19 B cells. TCRalphabeta/CD19-depleted allogeneic hematopoietic cell grafts were given to the transplant recipients, all of whom were children.

Relative to germline, V is missing 5 bases and J is missing 2 bases, with 13 bases of the junction outside any gene match. There are 18 amino acids in the CDR3, from cysteine to phenylalanine inclusive. CDR3 DNA is the only sequence kept; it has 54 bases, read in frame from the first base. CDR1 and CDR2, per the germline V gene (reference sequence), are PRHDT and FYEKMQ. Note on this clonotype: Its target antigen remains unknown. No base quality information exists; no much larger clone differs at one position.

The clonotype originates from a child under 10 years old with inherited bone marrow failure, due to receive a stem cell transplant. This chain joins TRBV13 to TRBJ2-7, with 12 bases in between that match TRBD2. This material consisted of PBMCs, taken before TCRalphabeta/CD19-depleted stem cell transplant. At the DNA level, the sequence is TGTGCCAGCAGCCCCGCTCTAGCGGGAGGGCTCCTTGCCTACGAGCAGTACTTC. The translation is CASSPALAGGLLAYEQYF.